This T cell receptor beta chain derives from a study of blood T cell repertoires in COVID-19. Study as a whole: The United States, Italy and Spain were the sources of the acute and convalescent COVID-19 samples. Nucleic acid was either cDNA or gDNA, and it came from T cells, B-cell-depleted T cells, or PBMCs.

Original data processing: Reference gene primers were amplified, and this amplification served to estimate nucleated cell counts. The repertoire was sequenced with immunoSEQ multiplex PCR; TCRdb's copy has only in-frame clones and lacks some. From that table come the V and J calls and clone size; the DNA was used to work out D and trimming. The table has some 200,000 clones, 85% to 90% seen once. Patients in Seattle were enrolled during active infection, then followed longitudinally. The CDR3 consists of 14 residues. Trimming took off 6 bases at V and 0 bases at J, with 9 bases between the two ends. Germline loops: CDR1 LNHDA, CDR2 SQIVND (reference sequence).

J is TRBJ1-3 and V is TRBV19; D not resolved. The sample comprised peripheral blood. The sequence was obtained from an older woman with COVID-19, enrolled during active disease. The CDR3 sequence is CASRTGTSGNTIYF. CDR3 coding DNA: TGTGCCAGTAGGACGGGAACCTCTGGAAACACCATATATTTT.